Listed here is a single T cell receptor (beta chain). The antigen is not known. Profiling relied on immunoSEQ multiplex PCR, and the TCRdb table lists in-frame clones only, not all of them. The table records 1.4 million or so clones, just under 99% of them present only once. The data are from a study of shared clonotypes between healthy human individuals. V lost 4 bases to trimming and J lost 5 bases, with 23 bases between them. The CDR3 has 17 residues. CDR1 is SQVTM and CDR2 is ANQGSEA in the germline V gene. Study findings and constraints: Relative to clonotypes present in all four donors, those not shared had lower generation probabilities.

The chain uses TRBV29-1 and TRBJ1-4, with D possibly TRBD1 on 6 matching bases. The clonotype originates from a man aged 25-45 years in good health. The specimen sequenced was naive CD4+ T cells sorted from blood. Subset specified: CD45RA+ positively selected. This CDR3 is CSVVRGTVWVRNEKLFF. In nucleotides, the CDR3 is TGCAGCGTTGTCAGGGGAACGGTATGGGTGAGGAATGAAAAACTGTTTTTT.